Listed below are T cell receptor beta chains from one sample, sequenced in a study of blood T cells in healthy people across ages. TCRdb ran MiXCR on the 5' RACE reads and lists one entry per CDR3 protein. The table includes around 800,000 distinct CDR3 sequences, 20% to 30% detected once. The same sample was also studied in work on T cells of mothers and their children.

The sequenced sample was blood. The receptors stem from a boy between 10 and 17 years old in good health. Both conserved end residues are part of each CDR3. Fields, in order: clone size, J gene, V gene, D gene, CDR3 protein, CDR3 DNA. A D gene is named only where the DNA matches it firmly. Clone size, where shown, is once, few, many, or a class for clones that have expanded.

once,TRBJ2-4,TRBV7-2,NA,CASSLEGVRNIQYF,TGTGCCAGCAGCTTAGAGGGGGTGCGAAACATTCAGTACTTC
few,TRBJ2-2,TRBV7-3,TRBD2,CASSLTGGDTGELFF,TGTGCCAGCAGCTTGACGGGGGGGGACACCGGGGAGCTGTTTTTT
NA,TRBJ1-2,TRBV5-1,NA,CASSLGQLDYGYTF,TGCGCTAGCAGCTTAGGACAGCTTGACTATGGCTACACCTTC
NA,TRBJ2-7,TRBV15,NA,CATSRRVVLGDEQYF,TGTGCCACCAGCAGAAGGGTAGTATTGGGGGACGAGCAGTACTTC
NA,TRBJ2-1,TRBV7-3,TRBD2,CASSLTAGGGGQFF,TGTGCCAGCAGCTTAACGGCCGGCGGGGGAGGACAGTTCTTC
few,TRBJ2-7,TRBV7-9,NA,CASSLGTGTEQYF,TGTGCCAGCAGCTTAGGCACGGGTACCGAGCAGTACTTC
few,TRBJ2-5,TRBV15,NA,CATSRETSLQETQYF,TGTGCCACCAGCAGAGAAACCTCTCTCCAAGAGACCCAGTACTTC
NA,TRBJ2-5,TRBV7-6,TRBD2,CASSVGASGGTFQETQYF,TGTGCCAGCAGCGTTGGGGCTAGCGGGGGGACTTTCCAAGAGACCCAGTACTTC
NA,TRBJ2-2,TRBV6-1,TRBD2,CASSLTGGPAGELFF,TGTGCCAGCAGCCTAACGGGGGGGCCTGCCGGGGAGCTGTTTTTT
NA,TRBJ1-2,TRBV12-5,NA,CASGLAPGPGGYGYTF,TGTGCTAGTGGTTTGGCCCCAGGGCCGGGTGGATATGGCTACACCTTC
NA,TRBJ2-5,TRBV28,NA,CASNPLSRGYQETQYF,TGTGCCAGCAATCCCCTGAGCCGGGGGTACCAAGAGACCCAGTACTTC
NA,TRBJ2-2,TRBV5-5,TRBD1,CAGNPTGDTGELFF,TGTGCCGGTAACCCGACAGGGGACACCGGGGAGCTGTTTTTT
NA,TRBJ2-3,TRBV14,NA,CASSLLRIRSADAQYF,TGTGCCAGCAGCCTCCTCCGGATTCGGTCGGCAGATGCGCAGTATTTT
NA,TRBJ2-1,TRBV4-1,NA,CASSHLGRGDEQFF,TGCGCCAGCAGCCATCTGGGGCGAGGAGATGAGCAGTTCTTC
NA,TRBJ2-2,TRBV2,NA,CASSLEKSNTGELFF,TGTGCCAGCAGTTTAGAAAAGTCGAACACCGGGGAGCTGTTTTTT
NA,TRBJ2-5,TRBV12-5,NA,CASGLVTGGGETQYF,TGTGCTAGTGGTTTGGTAACAGGTGGGGGAGAGACCCAGTACTTC
NA,TRBJ1-6,TRBV5-6,NA,CASSCGPARRGNSPLHF,TGTGCCAGCAGCTGCGGCCCGGCCCGGCGAGGTAATTCACCCCTCCACTTT